Listed here are 12 T cell receptor beta chains from one sample, sequenced in a study of human T cells and chemical hapten exposure. TCRdb processed the RACE reads anew with MiXCR; each CDR3 protein has one entry. The repertoire holds 50,000 to 65,000 distinct CDR3 sequences, approximately 11% seen once, with under 5% in the top ten. Time point in this sample: pre-sensitization, week 0. As for treatment: therapeutic diphenylcyclopropenone sensitization with weekly scalp DPC. The specimen comprised whole blood, sampled in connection with sensitization to the hapten diphenylcyclopropenone (DPC). These receptors were collected from a middle-aged woman with alopecia areata. Some clones in this sample may be carry-over from other donors' samples.

This clonotype was seen at least ten times. The chain couples TRBV21-1 to TRBJ1-5; the table's D call TRBD1 went unverified against the DNA. TRBV21-1 is assigned pseudogene status. CDR3 length equals 14 residues. The chain's CDR3 is CASSKRQGGQPQHF. CDR3 sequence (DNA): TGTGCCAGCAGCAAAAGGCAGGGGGGTCAGCCCCAGCATTTT.

This clonotype was recorded a few times. The rearrangement uses TRBV7-9 and TRBJ2-7, with a weak D call TRBD1 (5 bases). Germline V lookup: CDR1 SEHNR, CDR2 FQNEAQ (reference sequence). The V gene lost 0 bases and the J gene lost 3 bases, with 6 bases spanning the gap. This CDR3 is built from 13 residues. This CDR3 reads CASSLAGLYEQYF. The CDR3 DNA reads as TGTGCCAGCAGCTTAGCGGGGCTCTACGAGCAGTACTTC. The whole variable domain, filled in from reference TRBV7-9 and TRBJ2-7, reads DTGVSQNPRHKITKRGQNVTFRCDPISEHNRLYWYRQTLGQGPEFLTYFQNEAQLEKSRLLSDRFSAERPKGSFSTLEIQRTEQGDSAMYLCASSLAGLYEQYFGPGTRLTVT.

This clonotype was recorded many times. This rearrangement joins TRBV5-1 to TRBJ2-7; 10 bases match TRBD2. Per germline, CDR1 SGHRS and CDR2 YFSETQ. The CDR3 totals 15 residues. V shed 3 bases, J shed 2 bases, and the junction held 5 bases outside the gene matches. The CDR3 DNA follows: TGCGCCAGCAGCTACCTAGCGGGAGTTCCCTACGAGCAGTACTTC. This sequence encodes CASSYLAGVPYEQYF. The whole variable domain, remainder taken from reference TRBV5-1 and TRBJ2-7, is KAGVTQTPRYLIKTRGQQVTLSCSPISGHRSVSWYQQTPGQGLQFLFEYFSETQRNKGNFPGRFSGRQFSNSRSEMNVSTLELGDSALYLCASSYLAGVPYEQYFGPGTRLTVT.

V gene TRBV18 combines with J gene TRBJ1-1; D possibly corresponds to TRBD1 (6 bases). Germline V gene sequence: CDR1 KGHSH, CDR2 LQKENI. The CDR3 runs 15 residues. Trimming took 3 bases from V and 1 from J, leaving 12 bases between them. This CDR3 reads CASSPVQGGNTEAFF. For the CDR3, the DNA is TGTGCCAGCTCACCCGTACAGGGAGGGAACACTGAAGCTTTCTTT.

This clonotype was seen only a few times. The chain has TRBV19 and TRBJ2-1; 7 bases line up with TRBD1. The V gene's germline CDR1 is LNHDA and CDR2 SQIVND (reference sequence). CDR3 length: 14 residues. J was trimmed by 4 bases and V by 2 bases; bases with no gene match: 2. The CDR3 loop is CASSIRQGYNEQFF. Written as DNA, the CDR3 is TGTGCCAGTAGTATACGACAGGGTTACAATGAGCAGTTCTTC.

The chain employs TRBV7-3 and TRBJ2-5, with a weak D call TRBD2 (6 bases). V dropped 5 bases and J dropped 6 bases, with 19 bases sitting between them. The CDR3 spans 15 residues. Germline CDR1 reads SGHTA; CDR2 reads FQGTGA. CDR3 residues: CASSLDSTSIQTQYF. The CDR3, as DNA: TGTGCCAGCAGCCTAGACTCGACTAGTATCCAGACCCAGTACTTC.

J is TRBJ2-7 and V is TRBV30; 8 bases are shared with TRBD1. The V segment lost 3 bases and the J segment 2 bases; nucleotides outside the gene matches: 6. The CDR3 has 14 amino acids. Germline V gene data show CDR1 as GTSNPN and CDR2 as SVGIG (reference sequence). This chain's CDR3 is CAWRPQGAPYEQYF. The CDR3 nucleotides read TGTGCCTGGAGACCCCAGGGGGCCCCCTACGAGCAGTACTTC.

The chain employs TRBV19 and TRBJ1-3; 7 bases are shared with TRBD1. The V segment lost 7 bases and the J segment 0 bases; nucleotides outside the gene matches: 3. Germline-derived CDR1 and CDR2 are LNHDA and SQIVND (reference sequence). The CDR3 runs to 14 residues. The CDR3 loop reads CASTGTASGNTIYF. The CDR3 DNA reads TGTGCCAGTACCGGGACAGCCTCTGGAAACACCATATATTTT.

This clonotype was recorded a few times. The chain uses TRBV6-1 and TRBJ2-5, with 7 bases lining up with TRBD1. The V and J ends lost 4 bases and 4 bases, in that order; junction bases with no gene match: 3. This CDR3 is built from 13 residues. Germline V gene data show CDR1 as MNHNS and CDR2 as SASEGT. The CDR3 loop is CASSARQGETQYF. DNA of the CDR3: TGTGCCAGCAGTGCCCGACAGGGAGAGACCCAGTACTTC.

V and J are TRBV6-1 and TRBJ2-7; D is perhaps TRBD2 (6 bases). V shed 6 bases and J shed 5 bases, with 14 bases lying between them. The germline gives CDR1 MNHNS, CDR2 SASEGT. CDR3 length: 13 amino acids. CDR3 sequence reads: CASRRLEVDEQYF. The CDR3 region has the DNA TGTGCCAGCAGAAGACTAGAAGTCGACGAGCAGTACTTC.

The chain carries TRBV28 and TRBJ2-1; TRBD1 aligns across 7 bases. V shed 2 bases, J shed 8 bases, and the junction held 12 bases outside the gene matches. CDR3 length: 16 amino acids. Germline V lookup: CDR1 MDHEN, CDR2 SYDVKM. The CDR3: CASSLLPGTAFDEQFF. DNA of the CDR3: TGTGCCAGCAGTTTACTCCCCGGGACAGCCTTCGATGAGCAGTTCTTC. The variable domain in full, completed from reference TRBV28 and TRBJ2-1, reads DVKVTQSSRYLVKRTGEKVFLECVQDMDHENMFWYRQDPGLGLRLIYFSYDVKMKEKGDIPEGYSVSREKKERFSLILESASTNQTSMYLCASSLLPGTAFDEQFFGPGTRLTVL.

The sample holds many counts of this clonotype. The rearrangement joins TRBV6-2 or TRBV6-3 to TRBJ2-1; TRBD2 aligns across 8 bases. CDR1 is MNHEY and CDR2 is SVGEGT in the germline V gene. V was clipped by 7 bases and J by 11 bases; unmatched bases: 4. The length of the CDR3 is 11 residues. The CDR3 sequence: CASTIAGQQFF. The CDR3 region has the DNA TGTGCCAGCACAATAGCGGGACAGCAGTTCTTC.